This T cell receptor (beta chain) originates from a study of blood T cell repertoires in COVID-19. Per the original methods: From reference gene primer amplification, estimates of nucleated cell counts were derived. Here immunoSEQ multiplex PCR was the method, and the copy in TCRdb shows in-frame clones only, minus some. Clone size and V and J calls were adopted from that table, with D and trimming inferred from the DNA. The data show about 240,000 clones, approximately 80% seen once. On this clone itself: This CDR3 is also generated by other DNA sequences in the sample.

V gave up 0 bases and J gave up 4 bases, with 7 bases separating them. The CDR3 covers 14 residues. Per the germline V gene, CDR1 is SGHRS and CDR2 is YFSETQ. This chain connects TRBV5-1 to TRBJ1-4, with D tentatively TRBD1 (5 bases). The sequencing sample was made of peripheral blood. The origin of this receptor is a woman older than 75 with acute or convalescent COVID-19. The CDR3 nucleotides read TGCGCCAGCAGCTTGGGACAGCTTAATGAAAAACTGTTTTTT. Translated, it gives CASSLGQLNEKLFF. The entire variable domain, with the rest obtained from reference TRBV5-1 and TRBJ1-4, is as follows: KAGVTQTPRYLIKTRGQQVTLSCSPISGHRSVSWYQQTPGQGLQFLFEYFSETQRNKGNFPGRFSGRQFSNSRSEMNVSTLELGDSALYLCASSLGQLNEKLFFGSGTQLSVL.